One TCR beta chain is described in this entry. The data originate from a study of PD-1 blockade in mismatch repair-deficient tumors. Germline assignment: CDR1 MDHEN and CDR2 SYDVKM. There are 15 residues in the CDR3. The ends were cut back, 6 bases at V and 2 bases at J, with 17 bases in the middle. Produced via immunoSEQ multiplex PCR; TCRdb's table is partial and in-frame only. The sample records roughly 16,000 clones, 80% to 85% being singletons. The receptor was isolated from an adult with mismatch repair-deficient cancer. The input for sequencing was PBMCs, taken 4 weeks after starting pembrolizumab. The V call is TRBV28, the J call TRBJ2-7, with no clear D. The CDR3 region has the DNA TGTGCCAGCAGCACCCCTAAGCGCCAAACCTACGAGCAGTACTTC. This gives the protein CASSTPKRQTYEQYF.